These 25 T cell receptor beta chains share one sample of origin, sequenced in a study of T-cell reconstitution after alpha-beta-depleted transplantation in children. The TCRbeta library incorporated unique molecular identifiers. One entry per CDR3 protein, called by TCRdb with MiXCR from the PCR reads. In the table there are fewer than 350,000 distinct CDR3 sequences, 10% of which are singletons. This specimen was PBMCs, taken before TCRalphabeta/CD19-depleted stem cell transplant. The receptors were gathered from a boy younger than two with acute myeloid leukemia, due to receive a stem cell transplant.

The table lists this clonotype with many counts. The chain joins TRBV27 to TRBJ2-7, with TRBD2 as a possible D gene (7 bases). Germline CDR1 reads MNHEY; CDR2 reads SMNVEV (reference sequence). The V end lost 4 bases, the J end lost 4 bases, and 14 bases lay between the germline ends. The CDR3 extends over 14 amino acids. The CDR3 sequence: CASSSGGWLYEQYF. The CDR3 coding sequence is TGTGCCAGCAGTTCGGGGGGCTGGTTGTACGAGCAGTACTTC.

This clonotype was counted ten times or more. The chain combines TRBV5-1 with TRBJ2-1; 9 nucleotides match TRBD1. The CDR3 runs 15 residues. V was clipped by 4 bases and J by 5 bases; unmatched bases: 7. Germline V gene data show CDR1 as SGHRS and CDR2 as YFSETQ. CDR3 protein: CASSVYRGQNNEQFF. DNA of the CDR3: TGCGCCAGCAGCGTCTACAGGGGGCAGAACAATGAGCAGTTCTTC.

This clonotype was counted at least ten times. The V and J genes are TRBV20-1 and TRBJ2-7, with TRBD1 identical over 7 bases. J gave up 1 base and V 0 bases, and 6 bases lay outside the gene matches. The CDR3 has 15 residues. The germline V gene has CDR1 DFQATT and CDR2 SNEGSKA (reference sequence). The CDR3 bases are TGCAGTGCTAGAGACCAAGACAGGGTGTCCTACGAGCAGTACTTC. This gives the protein CSARDQDRVSYEQYF.

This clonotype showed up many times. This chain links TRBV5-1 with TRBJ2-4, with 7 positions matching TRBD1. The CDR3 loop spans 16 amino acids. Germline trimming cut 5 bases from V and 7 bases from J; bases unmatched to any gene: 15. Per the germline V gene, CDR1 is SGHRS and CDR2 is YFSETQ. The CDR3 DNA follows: TGCGCCAGCAGGTCCGTACAGGGGCTCCAGGGGAACATTCAGTACTTC. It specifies CASRSVQGLQGNIQYF.

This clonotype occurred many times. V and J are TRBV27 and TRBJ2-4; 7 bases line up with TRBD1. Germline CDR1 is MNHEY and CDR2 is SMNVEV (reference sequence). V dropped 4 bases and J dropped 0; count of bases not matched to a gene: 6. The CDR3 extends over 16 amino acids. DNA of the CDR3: TGTGCCAGCAGTTACGGGACAGCACTAGCCAAAAACATTCAGTACTTC. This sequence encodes CASSYGTALAKNIQYF.

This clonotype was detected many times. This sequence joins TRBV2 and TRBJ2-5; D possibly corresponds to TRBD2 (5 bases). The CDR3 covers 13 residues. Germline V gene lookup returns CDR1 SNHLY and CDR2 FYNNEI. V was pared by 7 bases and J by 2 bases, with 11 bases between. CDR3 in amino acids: CASNPSLQETQYF. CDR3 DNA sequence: TGTGCCAGCAATCCTAGCCTTCAAGAGACCCAGTACTTC.

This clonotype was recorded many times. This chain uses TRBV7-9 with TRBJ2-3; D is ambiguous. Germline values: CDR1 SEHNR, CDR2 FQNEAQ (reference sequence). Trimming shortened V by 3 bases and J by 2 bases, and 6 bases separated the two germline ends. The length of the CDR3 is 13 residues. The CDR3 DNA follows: TGTGCCAGCAGCTTGAGACTCACAGATACGCAGTATTTT. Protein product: CASSLRLTDTQYF.

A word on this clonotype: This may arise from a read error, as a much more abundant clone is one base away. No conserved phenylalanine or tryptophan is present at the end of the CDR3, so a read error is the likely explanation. The CDR3 DNA sequence: TGTGCCAGCAGTTTGGACGGGGGGGTTGGCAATGAGCAGTTCTCC. Its translation: CASSLDGGVGNEQFS. The J gene is TRBJ2-1, the V gene TRBV7-2; 8 nucleotides line up with TRBD2. The V gene's germline CDR1 is SGHTA and CDR2 FQGNSA. This CDR3 has 15 residues. J was trimmed by 6 bases and V by 6 bases; bases with no gene match: 10.

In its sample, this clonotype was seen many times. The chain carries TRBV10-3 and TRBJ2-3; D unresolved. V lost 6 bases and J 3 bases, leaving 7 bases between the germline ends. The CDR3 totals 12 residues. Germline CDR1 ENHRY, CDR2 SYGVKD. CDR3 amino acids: CAISVRTDTQYF. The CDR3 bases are TGTGCCATCAGCGTAAGGACAGATACGCAGTATTTT.

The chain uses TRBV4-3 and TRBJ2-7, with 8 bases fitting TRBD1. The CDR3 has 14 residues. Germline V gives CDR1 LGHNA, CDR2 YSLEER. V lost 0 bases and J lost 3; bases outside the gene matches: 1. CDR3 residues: CASSQDGQGYEQYF. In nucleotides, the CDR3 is TGCGCCAGCAGCCAAGATGGACAGGGCTACGAGCAGTACTTC.

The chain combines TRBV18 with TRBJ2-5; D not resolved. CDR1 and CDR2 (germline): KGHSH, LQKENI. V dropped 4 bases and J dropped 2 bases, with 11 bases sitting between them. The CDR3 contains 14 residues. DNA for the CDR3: TGTGCCAGCTCACTCCTATGGGCTCAAGAGACCCAGTACTTC. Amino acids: CASSLLWAQETQYF.

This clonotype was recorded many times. CDR3 nucleotides: TGTGCCAGCAGCCCCAAACAAGGATCTCTCACCTTC. It is translated as CASSPKQGSLTF. J is TRBJ1-2 and V is TRBV7-3; D unresolved. Trimming removed 5 bases from V and 13 bases from J, with 17 bases in between. CDR3 length equals 12 residues. The V gene's germline CDR1 is SGHTA and CDR2 FQGTGA.

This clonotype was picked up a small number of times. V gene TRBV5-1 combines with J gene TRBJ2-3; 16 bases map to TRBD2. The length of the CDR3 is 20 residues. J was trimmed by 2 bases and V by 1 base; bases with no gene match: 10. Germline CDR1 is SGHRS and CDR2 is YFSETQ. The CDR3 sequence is CASSLPKGLAGGSPTDTQYF. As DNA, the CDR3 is TGCGCCAGCAGCTTGCCGAAGGGACTAGCGGGAGGGTCCCCCACAGATACGCAGTATTTT.

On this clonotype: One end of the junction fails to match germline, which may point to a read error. The DNA for the CDR3 is TGTGCCAGCAGAGAAGACAGACAAGAGACCCAGTACTTC. It encodes CASREDRQETQYF. The V gene is TRBV2, the J gene TRBJ2-5, with D perhaps TRBD1 (5 bases). This CDR3 has 13 amino acids. CDR1 is SNHLY and CDR2 is FYNNEI in the germline V gene. The variable domain in full, completed from reference TRBV2 and TRBJ2-5, reads EPEVTQTPSHQVTQMGQEVILRCVPISNHLYFYWYRQILGQKVEFLVSFYNNEISEKSEIFDDQFSVERPDGSNFTLKIRSTKLEDSAMYFCASREDRQETQYFGPGTRLLVL.

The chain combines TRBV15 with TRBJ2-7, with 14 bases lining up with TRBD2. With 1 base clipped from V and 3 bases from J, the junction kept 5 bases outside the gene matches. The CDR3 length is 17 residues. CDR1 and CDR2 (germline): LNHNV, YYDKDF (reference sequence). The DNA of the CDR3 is TGTGCCACCAGCAGAGCCCGAGGACTAGCGGGAGGCTACGAGCAGTACTTC. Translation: CATSRARGLAGGYEQYF.

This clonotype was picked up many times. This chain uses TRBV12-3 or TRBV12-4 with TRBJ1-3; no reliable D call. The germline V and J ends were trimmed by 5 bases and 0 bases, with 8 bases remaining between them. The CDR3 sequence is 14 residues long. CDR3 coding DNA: TGTGCCAGCAGTCCGACGGCCTCTGGAAACACCATATATTTT. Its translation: CASSPTASGNTIYF.

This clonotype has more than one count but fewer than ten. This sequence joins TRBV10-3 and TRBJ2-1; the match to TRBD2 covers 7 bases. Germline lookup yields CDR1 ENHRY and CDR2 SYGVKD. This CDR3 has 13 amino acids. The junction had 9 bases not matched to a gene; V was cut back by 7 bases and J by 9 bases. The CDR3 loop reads CAITRESRSEQFF. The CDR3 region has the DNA TGTGCCATCACGCGGGAGTCCCGCAGTGAGCAGTTCTTC.

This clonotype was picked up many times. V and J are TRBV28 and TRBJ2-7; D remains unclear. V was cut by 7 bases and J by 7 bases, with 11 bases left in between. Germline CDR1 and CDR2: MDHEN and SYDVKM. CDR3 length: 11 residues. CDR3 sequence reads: CASKGPWEQYF. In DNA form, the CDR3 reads TGTGCCAGCAAGGGCCCCTGGGAGCAGTACTTC.

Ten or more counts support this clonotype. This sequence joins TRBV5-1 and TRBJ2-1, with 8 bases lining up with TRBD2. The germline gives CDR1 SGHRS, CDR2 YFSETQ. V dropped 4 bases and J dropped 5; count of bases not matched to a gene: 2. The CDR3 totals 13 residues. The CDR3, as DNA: TGCGCCAGCAGCGGGCGGGGGGACAATGAGCAGTTCTTC. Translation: CASSGRGDNEQFF. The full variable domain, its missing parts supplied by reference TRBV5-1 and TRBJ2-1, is KAGVTQTPRYLIKTRGQQVTLSCSPISGHRSVSWYQQTPGQGLQFLFEYFSETQRNKGNFPGRFSGRQFSNSRSEMNVSTLELGDSALYLCASSGRGDNEQFFGPGTRLTVL.

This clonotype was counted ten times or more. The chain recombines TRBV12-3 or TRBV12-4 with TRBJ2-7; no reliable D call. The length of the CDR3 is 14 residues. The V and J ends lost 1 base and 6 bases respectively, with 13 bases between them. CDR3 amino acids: CASSLGDWRGEQYF. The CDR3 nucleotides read TGTGCCAGCAGTTTAGGGGATTGGAGAGGCGAGCAGTACTTC.

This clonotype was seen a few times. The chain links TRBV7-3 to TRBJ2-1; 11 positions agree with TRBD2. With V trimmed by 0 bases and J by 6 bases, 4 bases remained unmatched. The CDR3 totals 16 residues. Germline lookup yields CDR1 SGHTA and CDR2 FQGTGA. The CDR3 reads CASSLTLGTSGNEQFF. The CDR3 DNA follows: TGTGCCAGCAGCTTAACGCTCGGGACTAGCGGCAATGAGCAGTTCTTC.

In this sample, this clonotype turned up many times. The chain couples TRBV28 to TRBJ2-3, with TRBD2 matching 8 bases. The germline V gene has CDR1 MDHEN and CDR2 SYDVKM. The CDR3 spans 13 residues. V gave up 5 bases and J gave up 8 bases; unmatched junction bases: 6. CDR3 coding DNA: TGTGCCAGCAGTCCGCGGACTAGCTCTACGCAGTATTTT. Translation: CASSPRTSSTQYF.

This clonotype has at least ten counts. CDR3 coding DNA: TGTGCCAGCAGTTGGGGGACGCGGGAGACCCAGTACTTC. It yields the protein CASSWGTRETQYF. The rearrangement uses TRBV28 and TRBJ2-5; D assignment may be TRBD1 or TRBD2 (5 bases each). Trimming took 4 bases from V and 5 from J, leaving 11 bases between them. CDR3 size: 13 residues. The germline CDR1 and CDR2 sequences are MDHEN and SYDVKM.

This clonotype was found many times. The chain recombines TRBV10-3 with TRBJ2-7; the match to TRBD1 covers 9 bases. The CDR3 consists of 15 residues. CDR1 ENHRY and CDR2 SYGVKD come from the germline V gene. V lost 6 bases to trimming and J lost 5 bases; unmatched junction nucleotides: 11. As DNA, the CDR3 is TGTGCCATCAGCGATCCGGGACAGGGAGGGAACGAGCAGTACTTC. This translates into CAISDPGQGGNEQYF.

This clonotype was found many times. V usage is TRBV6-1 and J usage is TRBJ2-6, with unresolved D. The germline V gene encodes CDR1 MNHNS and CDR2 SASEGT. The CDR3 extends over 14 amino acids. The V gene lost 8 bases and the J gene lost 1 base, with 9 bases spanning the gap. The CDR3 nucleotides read TGTGCCAGCCACGGCCGTTCTGGGGCCAACGTCCTGACTTTC. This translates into CASHGRSGANVLTF.